The clone carrying this T cell receptor beta chain was seen repeatedly, ten times or more. The target antigen is unknown. This entry belongs to a study of CD8+CD57+ T cells in acquired aplastic anemia. Study observations and caveats: Patients versus controls showed no significant CD8+ Simpson's diversity difference. Patients and controls shared twenty-nine CD8+ CDR3 sequences.

The patients chosen for sequencing had shown expansion of CD8+CD57+ cells (detected by flow cytometry). As a group, the patients uniformly had severe acquired aplastic anemia. The germline V gene encodes CDR1 LNHDA and CDR2 SQIVND (reference sequence). The CDR3 is 12 residues long. V shed 7 bases, J shed 5 bases, and the junction held 5 bases outside the gene matches. Genomic DNA, the template, was used for profiling of the TCR beta VDJ and CDR3. TCRdb passed the reads through MiXCR, listing each CDR3 protein once. This table holds 200,000 to 250,000 distinct CDR3 sequences, roughly 60% found once. The sequenced sample consisted of sorted CD4+, CD8+, or CD8+CD57+ T cells (not recorded which) from PBMCs. This TCR derives from a human donor with aplastic anemia. The gene calls are TRBV19 and TRBJ2-7; 7 nucleotides align to TRBD2. CDR3 protein: CASTAGNHEQYF. Here the CDR3 DNA reads TGTGCCAGTACAGCGGGGAACCACGAGCAGTACTTC.